These 25 T cell receptor beta chains originate from one sample sequenced in a study of blood T cell repertoires in COVID-19 (dated by TCRdb to about 2020). Library prep was done by the immunoSEQ multiplex PCR assay. TCRdb took this table from immuneACCESS and kept in-frame rearrangements with V and J called. Such tables lack part of the clones; where checked against another copy, unresolved V genes explain under half of the gap, and the rest is unexplained. A total of 150,000 or so clones appear in this sample, approximately 81% of them only once. The top ten hold approximately 5.4% of the sample. Sequencing input: peripheral blood. The receptors were gathered from a woman between 45 and 65 years old with COVID-19, enrolled during active disease.

The CDR3 DNA is TGTGCCAGCAGTAAAACAGGGGGCGCGGAAACTGAAGCTTTCTTT. Translation: CASSKTGGAETEAFF. The chain joins TRBV2 to TRBJ1-1, with TRBD1 matching 9 bases. This CDR3 has 15 amino acids. The V gene end was trimmed by 5 bases and the J gene end by 5 bases; junction bases not matched to a gene: 9. The germline V gene has CDR1 SNHLY and CDR2 FYNNEI.

This clone was recorded only once. The chain couples TRBV6-5 to TRBJ1-1; 7 bases line up with TRBD1. CDR1 and CDR2 from the germline V gene are MNHEY and SVGAGI. V was pared by 8 bases and J by 5 bases, with 8 bases of the junction left unmatched. The CDR3 extends over 13 amino acids. CDR3 DNA sequence: TGTGCCAGCGGGGAGACAGGGAGAACTGAAGCTTTCTTT. As protein: CASGETGRTEAFF.

The chain employs TRBV27 and TRBJ1-6; TRBD1 aligns across 8 bases. The length of the CDR3 is 17 residues. V was pared by 0 bases and J by 4 bases, with 5 bases of the junction left unmatched. The germline CDR1 and CDR2 sequences are MNHEY and SMNVEV (reference sequence). In DNA, the CDR3 is TGTGCCAGCAGTTTATCACAGGGGGGATTTTATAATTCACCCCTCCACTTT. As protein: CASSLSQGGFYNSPLHF.

The V call is TRBV30, the J call TRBJ1-4, with D perhaps TRBD1 (6 bases). V lost 3 bases and J lost 8, with 16 bases in between. There are 14 residues in the CDR3. CDR1 is GTSNPN and CDR2 is SVGIG in the germline V gene (reference sequence). CDR3 coding DNA: TGTGCCTGGAGGTGGGGAGGGGGAAGGGAAAAACTGTTTTTT. Translation gives CAWRWGGGREKLFF.

The J gene is TRBJ2-5, the V gene TRBV11-1; TRBD1 is a possible D gene (6 bases). Looked up from germline, CDR1 is SGHAT and CDR2 is FQDESV (reference sequence). Trimming shortened V by 4 bases and J by 2 bases, and 11 bases separated the two germline ends. The CDR3 is made up of 14 amino acids. This CDR3 is CASSYSGDQETQYF. The CDR3 DNA sequence: TGTGCCAGCAGCTATTCAGGGGATCAAGAGACCCAGTACTTC.

This clone was recorded once. The identical CDR3 is also encoded by other nucleotide sequences in the sample. V is TRBV18 and J is TRBJ1-4; the match to TRBD1 covers 7 bases. Per germline, CDR1 KGHSH and CDR2 LQKENI. Trimming removed 6 bases from V and 3 bases from J; junction bases left unmatched: 4. The CDR3 extends over 14 amino acids. The CDR3 region is CASSPGQPNEKLFF. The CDR3 nucleotides read TGTGCCAGCTCCCCGGGACAGCCTAATGAAAAACTGTTTTTT.

This clone was seen a handful of times. The V call is TRBV5-1, the J call TRBJ2-5; D might be TRBD1 (5 bases). The CDR3 is 13 amino acids. V shed 6 bases and J shed 3 bases, with 12 bases lying between them. CDR1 and CDR2 (germline): SGHRS, YFSETQ. The CDR3 reads CASTNQGEETQYF. The CDR3, as DNA: TGCGCCAGCACAAACCAGGGTGAAGAGACCCAGTACTTC.

This chain links TRBV19 with TRBJ2-3; 7 bases line up with TRBD1. CDR1 is LNHDA, CDR2 SQIVND, per germline (reference sequence). The J segment lost 5 bases and the V segment lost 6 bases, leaving 11 bases of the junction unmatched. This CDR3 has 15 residues. The CDR3 sequence: CASRQTGPSLDTQYF. In DNA form, the CDR3 reads TGTGCCAGTAGGCAGACAGGGCCGTCCCTAGATACGCAGTATTTT.

The CDR3 loop is CASSLSNRGGGYTF. In DNA form, the CDR3 reads TGTGCCAGCAGTTTATCGAACAGGGGAGGTGGCTACACCTTC. The rearrangement uses TRBV27 and TRBJ1-2; 7 nucleotides align to TRBD1. The CDR3 consists of 14 residues. CDR1 and CDR2 (germline): MNHEY, SMNVEV (reference sequence). The ends lost 0 bases at V and 7 bases at J; junction bases unmatched: 5.

The chain links TRBV27 to TRBJ2-5; D may be TRBD1 (5 bases). The V end lost 11 bases, the J end lost 9 bases, and 16 bases lay between the germline ends. The CDR3 length is 11 residues. Germline V gives CDR1 MNHEY, CDR2 SMNVEV (reference sequence). CDR3 sequence (DNA): TGTGCCGGTGGGCTTTTCAGGGCCCAGTACTTC. Translation: CAGGLFRAQYF.

This rearrangement joins TRBV9 to TRBJ2-2; the D gene is possibly TRBD2 (5 bases). The CDR3 loop spans 15 amino acids. The V gene lost 0 bases and the J gene lost 3 bases, with 9 bases spanning the gap. Germline V gives CDR1 SGDLS, CDR2 YYNGEE. CDR3 sequence reads: CASSVVSGYTGELFF. For the CDR3, the DNA is TGTGCCAGCAGCGTAGTCAGCGGTTACACCGGGGAGCTGTTTTTT.

The chain uses TRBV2 and TRBJ2-3; 9 bases fit TRBD2. Germline CDR1 and CDR2: SNHLY and FYNNEI. Trimming removed 10 bases from V and 6 bases from J; junction bases left unmatched: 11. This CDR3 is built from 14 residues. DNA of the CDR3: TGTGCCACTGAACGGCGGGGGGGCCAGGATACGCAGTATTTT. Translating it yields CATERRGGQDTQYF. The whole variable domain, filled in from reference TRBV2 and TRBJ2-3, reads EPEVTQTPSHQVTQMGQEVILRCVPISNHLYFYWYRQILGQKVEFLVSFYNNEISEKSEIFDDQFSVERPDGSNFTLKIRSTKLEDSAMYFCATERRGGQDTQYFGPGTRLTVL.

The J gene is TRBJ2-7, the V gene TRBV6-5; D possibly corresponds to TRBD1 (6 bases). The CDR3 is made up of 14 amino acids. The germline gives CDR1 MNHEY, CDR2 SVGAGI. The ends were cut back, 9 bases at V and 0 bases at J, with 15 bases in the middle. The CDR3 DNA reads as TGTGCCAGTATGCCAGGGGCAAGCTCCTACGAGCAGTACTTC. This codes for CASMPGASSYEQYF.

V is TRBV19 and J is TRBJ2-7; the D gene is possibly TRBD1 (8 bases). CDR3 length: 17 residues. Germline V gene lookup returns CDR1 LNHDA and CDR2 SQIVND (reference sequence). V was shortened by 0 bases and J by 2 bases, with 17 bases between the two germline ends. CDR3 sequence (DNA): TGTGCCAGTAGTATAGAGGGAGGGACAGGACGGACCTACGAGCAGTACTTC. This gives the protein CASSIEGGTGRTYEQYF.

The gene calls are TRBV12-5 and TRBJ1-5, with D unclear. Per the germline V gene, CDR1 is LGHNT and CDR2 is FRNRAP. Trimming pared 1 base from V and 6 bases from J, leaving 7 bases between. This CDR3 has 13 residues. DNA for the CDR3: TGTGCTAGTGGTTTGGCATTGAGTCAGCCCCAGCATTTT. It yields the protein CASGLALSQPQHF.

Written as DNA, the CDR3 is TGTGCCAGCAGTGACTGGGGGGGCCTGGAGACCCAGTACTTC. Amino acid sequence: CASSDWGGLETQYF. The genes are TRBV2 and TRBJ2-5; D might be TRBD2 (7 bases). CDR1 and CDR2 from the germline V gene are SNHLY and FYNNEI. Trimming left V 3 bases short and J 5 bases short, with 13 bases between. The CDR3 runs 14 residues.

This chain uses TRBV6-5 with TRBJ2-5; 8 bases are a match to TRBD1. The CDR3 runs 14 residues. Germline CDR1 MNHEY, CDR2 SVGAGI. V gave up 5 bases and J gave up 2 bases; unmatched junction bases: 4. CDR3 DNA sequence: TGTGCCAGCAGTCAGGGGGCCTTTCAAGAGACCCAGTACTTC. It encodes CASSQGAFQETQYF.

V and J are TRBV6-5 and TRBJ2-3; 7 bases agree with TRBD1. This CDR3 contains 14 residues. V shed 2 bases and J 5 bases; nucleotides not matched to a gene: 4. Germline V CDR1 and CDR2: MNHEY, SVGAGI. CDR3 amino acids: CASSYRDREDTQYF. The CDR3 nucleotides read TGTGCCAGCAGTTACCGGGACAGAGAAGATACGCAGTATTTT.

J is TRBJ2-1 and V is TRBV4-3; tentative D call: TRBD2 (7 bases). CDR1 is LGHNA and CDR2 is YSLEER in the germline V gene. V dropped 2 bases and J dropped 4 bases, with 15 bases sitting between them. This CDR3 has 16 amino acids. The DNA for the CDR3 is TGCGCCAGCAGCCAAAGTGGGGGGGCCGGTTACAATGAGCAGTTCTTC. Amino acid sequence: CASSQSGGAGYNEQFF.

V usage is TRBV7-9 and J usage is TRBJ1-1; TRBD1 agrees at 8 bases. This CDR3 contains 14 residues. V lost 5 bases to trimming and J lost 5 bases; unmatched junction nucleotides: 7. Germline CDR1 SEHNR, CDR2 FQNEAQ (reference sequence). The CDR3 DNA follows: TGTGCCAGCAGCCAATACAGGGGGAGTACTGAAGCTTTCTTT. It is translated as CASSQYRGSTEAFF.

The chain joins TRBV6-1 to TRBJ1-2; TRBD1 matches at 7 bases. In germline, CDR1 is MNHNS, CDR2 SASEGT. V was clipped by 2 bases and J by 9 bases; unmatched bases: 3. This CDR3 has 12 amino acids. The CDR3, as DNA: TGTGCCAGCAGTGAACAGGGGGATCGCTACACCTTC. Translation: CASSEQGDRYTF.

CDR3 nucleotide sequence: TGTGCCAGCAGCTTAAAGGGAGGGTTTGAAACTGAAGCTTTCTTT. Protein: CASSLKGGFETEAFF. V is TRBV7-3 and J is TRBJ1-1; D unclear. Germline CDR1 and CDR2: SGHTA and FQGTGA. This CDR3 is 15 amino acids long. Trimming cost V 1 base and J 5 bases, with 14 bases left between them.

The rearrangement joins TRBV30 to TRBJ1-1; D is unresolved. The CDR3 has 12 amino acids. Germline V gives CDR1 GTSNPN, CDR2 SVGIG (reference sequence). Trimming shortened V by 1 base and J by 8 bases, and 11 bases separated the two germline ends. In DNA, the CDR3 is TGTGCCTGGAGTGCTGTCCCTACCGAAGCTTTCTTT. Translation gives CAWSAVPTEAFF.

CDR3 in amino acids: CASSPYTGDGNEKLFF. As DNA, the CDR3 is TGTGCCAGCTCACCCTATACAGGGGACGGTAATGAAAAACTGTTTTTT. This chain joins TRBV18 and TRBJ1-4; 7 positions match TRBD1. This CDR3 is built from 16 residues. Trimming at V came to 3 bases and at J to 4 bases, leaving 8 bases not matched to a gene. Germline CDR1 KGHSH, CDR2 LQKENI.

The rearrangement links TRBV6-4 to TRBJ2-2; D is possibly TRBD1 (5 bases). Germline assignment: CDR1 MRHNA and CDR2 SNTAGT. This CDR3 region has 17 residues. V was pared by 2 bases and J by 4 bases, with 17 bases between. CDR3 coding DNA: TGTGCCAGCAGTGACGACTGGGTAGGGGTCGGCACCGGGGAGCTGTTTTTT. This codes for CASSDDWVGVGTGELFF.